This entry lists 4 T cell receptor beta chains sequenced from one sample in a study of TIL therapy for anti-PD-1-resistant metastatic lung cancer. The time point denotes: pre-treatment sample, taken before nivolumab and TIL therapy. Sequencing used immunoSEQ v3. Produced via immunoSEQ multiplex PCR; TCRdb's table is partial and in-frame only. The table lists some 20,000 clones, around 79% of them singletons, with roughly 6.8% in the top ten. This specimen consisted of blood, obtained at baseline. The receptors here all came from a person between 30 and 79 years old with non-small cell lung cancer.

The genes are TRBV19 and TRBJ2-1; 7 bases are shared with TRBD2. There are 18 residues in the CDR3. The germline gives CDR1 LNHDA, CDR2 SQIVND (reference sequence). Trimming removed 7 bases from V and 8 bases from J; junction bases left unmatched: 23. The CDR3 nucleotides are TGTGCCAGTACCCAGGCCCGGCTAGCGGAGGCGGGTGGGGATGAGCAGTTCTTC. The encoded protein is CASTQARLAEAGGDEQFF. The full variable domain, its missing parts supplied by reference TRBV19 and TRBJ2-1, is DGGITQSPKYLFRKEGQNVTLSCEQNLNHDAMYWYRQDPGQGLRLIYYSQIVNDFQKGDIAEGYSVSREKKESFPLTVTSAQKNPTAFYLCASTQARLAEAGGDEQFFGPGTRLTVL.

This chain uses TRBV4-2 with TRBJ2-1; 8 nucleotides align to TRBD2. Germline V gene sequence: CDR1 LGHNA, CDR2 YNFKEQ. There are 16 residues in the CDR3. V lost 4 bases to trimming and J lost 7 bases; unmatched junction nucleotides: 12. CDR3 loop: CASSRGGSGDLNEQFF. The CDR3 bases are TGTGCCAGCAGCCGTGGGGGTAGCGGGGACTTGAATGAGCAGTTCTTC.

The chain has TRBV6-5 and TRBJ1-1; the D gene is possibly TRBD1 (5 bases). The CDR3 length is 15 residues. Between the trimmed V and J ends, which lost 6 bases and 1 base, there was a span of 15 bases. The V gene's germline CDR1 is MNHEY and CDR2 SVGAGI. The CDR3 bases are TGTGCCAGCAGACCTCCGGGACGGCGGAACACTGAAGCTTTCTTT. Translation: CASRPPGRRNTEAFF.

The chain links TRBV4-2 to TRBJ2-7; 13 positions match TRBD2. The CDR3 is made up of 17 amino acids. V trimming: 1 base; J trimming: 1 base; junction bases outside the gene matches: 4. Germline V gene data show CDR1 as LGHNA and CDR2 as YNFKEQ. CDR3 nucleotides: TGTGCCAGCAGCCAAGGGACTAGCGGGGGCCCTTCCTACGAGCAGTACTTC. This translates into CASSQGTSGGPSYEQYF.